Below are 16 T cell receptor beta chains sequenced from a single sample in a study of T cells of healthy individuals. TCRdb reprocessed the 5' RACE reads with MiXCR, giving one entry per CDR3 protein. There are more than 60,000 distinct CDR3 sequences in the sample; around 15% occur only once, and about 4.7% lies in the top ten. The receptors originated from a human donor in good health.

This clonotype has only a few counts. The chain joins TRBV20-1 to TRBJ2-3; 13 positions agree with TRBD2. Unmatched junction bases numbered 6, after V lost 6 bases and J lost 0 bases. CDR3 length equals 16 residues. Per the germline V gene, CDR1 is DFQATT and CDR2 is SNEGSKA (reference sequence). CDR3 amino acids: CSAHGTSGASTDTQYF. DNA for the CDR3: TGCAGTGCCCACGGGACTAGCGGGGCTAGCACAGATACGCAGTATTTT.

V and J are TRBV6-1 and TRBJ2-7; 11 bases fit TRBD2. With 8 bases clipped from V and 2 bases from J, the junction kept 5 bases outside the gene matches. Germline lookup yields CDR1 MNHNS and CDR2 SASEGT. This CDR3 is 14 amino acids long. The CDR3 here is CASEGTSGPYEQYF. In nucleotides, the CDR3 is TGTGCCAGCGAAGGGACTAGCGGACCCTACGAGCAGTACTTC.

There are many counts of this clonotype. The V call is TRBV9, the J call TRBJ1-1, with 7 nucleotides matching TRBD1. The germline V gene encodes CDR1 SGDLS and CDR2 YYNGEE. The CDR3 covers 16 residues. Germline trimming cut 4 bases from V and 2 bases from J; bases unmatched to any gene: 11. The CDR3 region is CASSPSLDRTNTEAFF. Here the CDR3 DNA reads TGTGCCAGCAGCCCTAGTTTGGACAGGACCAACACTGAAGCTTTCTTT.

This clonotype was seen only a few times. The chain links TRBV7-9 to TRBJ1-4; D not certain. The CDR3 sequence is 15 residues long. The germline V and J ends were trimmed by 5 bases and 3 bases, with 13 bases remaining between them. Germline CDR1 is SEHNR and CDR2 is FQNEAQ (reference sequence). CDR3 region: CASSLITGSNEKLFF. CDR3 coding DNA: TGTGCCAGCAGCCTAATCACGGGGTCTAATGAAAAACTGTTTTTT.

This clonotype was seen a handful of times. The genes are TRBV7-3 and TRBJ2-5, with D maybe TRBD2 (5 bases). CDR1 and CDR2 from the germline V gene are SGHTA and FQGTGA. The CDR3 runs 14 residues. Trimming stripped 5 bases from V and 5 bases from J, with 15 bases between. CDR3 protein: CASSPLARAETQYF. The DNA for the CDR3 is TGTGCCAGCAGCCCTTTAGCGAGAGCGGAGACCCAGTACTTC.

In this sample, this clonotype turned up many times. V gene TRBV4-1 combines with J gene TRBJ2-5; the D is unclear. Germline lookup yields CDR1 MGHRA and CDR2 YSYEKL. The CDR3 has 15 amino acids. With 1 base removed from V and 7 bases from J, the gap between germline ends came to 16 bases. The DNA for the CDR3 is TGCGCCAGCAGCCAAGGGCGTATTACAAGAGGGACCCAGTACTTC. Residues: CASSQGRITRGTQYF.

This clonotype has ten or more counts. V is TRBV4-2 and J is TRBJ2-3, with TRBD2 identical over 9 bases. V lost 1 base, J lost 0 bases, and 11 bases stayed unmatched. Germline-derived CDR1 and CDR2 are LGHNA and YNFKEQ. The CDR3 covers 19 residues. In DNA, the CDR3 is TGTGCCAGCAGCCAAGTTAAAATAGCGGGAGTCTCTAGCACAGATACGCAGTATTTT. Translation: CASSQVKIAGVSSTDTQYF.

The table lists this clonotype with a few counts. V usage is TRBV6-2 or TRBV6-3 and J usage is TRBJ2-2, with D uncertain. The CDR3 length is 15 residues. V shed 8 bases and J shed 4 bases, with 17 bases lying between them. In germline, CDR1 is MNHEY, CDR2 SVGEGT. The CDR3 nucleotides read TGTGCCAGCGACCGGACGGTGACGGGCACCGGGGAGCTGTTTTTT. It translates to CASDRTVTGTGELFF.

This clonotype has a count of ten or more. J is TRBJ2-1 and V is TRBV28; D remains ambiguous. This CDR3 spans 15 amino acids. Per the germline V gene, CDR1 is MDHEN and CDR2 is SYDVKM. V was trimmed by 2 bases and J by 4 bases, leaving 12 bases between them. CDR3 bases: TGTGCCAGCAGTTTAAGGACGGCTTCTTACAATGAGCAGTTCTTC. Protein sequence: CASSLRTASYNEQFF.

J is TRBJ1-6 and V is TRBV25-1; a weak D match, TRBD1 (5 bases). The length of the CDR3 is 14 residues. V was pared by 3 bases and J by 10 bases, with 13 bases between. Germline V gives CDR1 MGHDK, CDR2 SYGVNS. The CDR3 sequence: CASSDGVRGSPLHF. DNA for the CDR3: TGTGCCAGCAGTGATGGTGTGAGGGGCTCACCCCTCCACTTT. Together with reference TRBV25-1 and TRBJ1-6, the CDR3 gives the full variable domain: EADIYQTPRYLVIGTGKKITLECSQTMGHDKMYWYQQDPGMELHLIHYSYGVNSTEKGDLSSESTVSRIRTEHFPLTLESARPSHTSQYLCASSDGVRGSPLHFGNGTRLTVT.

This clonotype was seen many times. CDR3 amino acids: CASSLGGTGETYEQYF. The DNA of the CDR3 is TGTGCCAGCAGTTTGGGCGGGACAGGCGAAACCTACGAGCAGTACTTC. The rearrangement links TRBV6-8 to TRBJ2-7, with 8 bases matching TRBD1. V trimming: 4 bases; J trimming: 2 bases; junction bases outside the gene matches: 10. The CDR3 loop spans 16 amino acids. The germline gives CDR1 MNHGY, CDR2 SAAAGT.

This clonotype was observed a single time. This chain joins TRBV20-1 and TRBJ2-1; 11 positions match TRBD2. CDR3 length: 14 residues. Germline lookup yields CDR1 DFQATT and CDR2 SNEGSKA (reference sequence). With V trimmed by 4 bases and J by 6 bases, 5 bases remained unmatched. Here the CDR3 reads CSAIAGGLLNEQFF. Here the CDR3 DNA reads TGCAGTGCTATAGCGGGAGGGCTCCTCAATGAGCAGTTCTTC.

The sample holds many counts of this clonotype. The V call is TRBV2, the J call TRBJ2-7; TRBD2 might be the D (5 bases). Germline V CDR1 and CDR2: SNHLY, FYNNEI. The CDR3 covers 12 residues. Trimming took 4 bases from V and 7 from J, leaving 11 bases between them. CDR3 region: CASSVLAREQYF. CDR3 DNA sequence: TGTGCCAGCAGTGTCCTAGCACGGGAGCAGTACTTC.

The rearrangement joins TRBV28 to TRBJ2-6; D not resolved. The V end was cut by 6 bases, the J end by 0 bases, with 30 bases between. CDR1 and CDR2 from the germline V gene are MDHEN and SYDVKM. The CDR3 is 22 amino acids. CDR3 sequence: CASSLFSDPRSFPDSGANVLTF. The CDR3, as DNA: TGTGCCAGCAGCCTTTTTTCGGATCCGCGGTCGTTCCCCGACTCTGGGGCCAACGTCCTGACTTTC.

This clonotype was observed a few times. V usage is TRBV12-3 or TRBV12-4 and J usage is TRBJ2-1; tentative D call: TRBD1 (5 bases). V was cut by 6 bases and J by 11 bases, with 14 bases left in between. CDR3 length: 12 amino acids. CDR3 residues: CASSLGQVKQFF. The CDR3 nucleotides read TGTGCCAGCAGCCTGGGGCAGGTCAAGCAGTTCTTC.

The chain combines TRBV18 with TRBJ2-3; possibly TRBD2 for D (5 bases). V dropped 6 bases and J dropped 0 bases, with 13 bases sitting between them. CDR1 and CDR2 from the germline V gene are KGHSH and LQKENI. CDR3 length: 15 residues. CDR3 in DNA: TGTGCCAGCTCGTCTGACTACCTTAGCACAGATACGCAGTATTTT. Translating it yields CASSSDYLSTDTQYF.